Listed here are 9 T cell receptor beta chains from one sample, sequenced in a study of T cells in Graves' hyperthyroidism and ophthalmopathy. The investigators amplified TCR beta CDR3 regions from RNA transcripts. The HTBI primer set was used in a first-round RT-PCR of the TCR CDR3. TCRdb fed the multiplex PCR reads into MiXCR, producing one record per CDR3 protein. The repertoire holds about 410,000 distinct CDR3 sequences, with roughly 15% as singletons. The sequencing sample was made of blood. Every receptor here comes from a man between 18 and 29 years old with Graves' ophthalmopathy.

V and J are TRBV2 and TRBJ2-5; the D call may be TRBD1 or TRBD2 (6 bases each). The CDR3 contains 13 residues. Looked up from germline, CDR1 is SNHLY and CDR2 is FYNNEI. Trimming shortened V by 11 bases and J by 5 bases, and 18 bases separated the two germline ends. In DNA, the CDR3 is TGTGCCGACAGTCGGGAAGGGGGGGAGACCCAGTACTTC. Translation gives CADSREGGETQYF.

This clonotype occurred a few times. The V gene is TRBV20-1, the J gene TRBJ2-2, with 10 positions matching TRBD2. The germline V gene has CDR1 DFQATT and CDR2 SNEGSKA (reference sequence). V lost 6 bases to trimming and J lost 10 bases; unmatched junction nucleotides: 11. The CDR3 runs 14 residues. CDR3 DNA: TGCAGTGCCGGGGACCTTCTAGCGGGAGAGGAGCTGTTTTTT. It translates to CSAGDLLAGEELFF.

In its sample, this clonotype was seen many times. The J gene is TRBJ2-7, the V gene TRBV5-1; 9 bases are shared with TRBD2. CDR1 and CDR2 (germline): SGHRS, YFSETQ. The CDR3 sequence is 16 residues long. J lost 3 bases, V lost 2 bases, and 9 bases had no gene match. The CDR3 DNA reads TGCGCCAGCAGCTTACCTAGGGGGACTAGCCGCTACGAGCAGTACTTC. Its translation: CASSLPRGTSRYEQYF.

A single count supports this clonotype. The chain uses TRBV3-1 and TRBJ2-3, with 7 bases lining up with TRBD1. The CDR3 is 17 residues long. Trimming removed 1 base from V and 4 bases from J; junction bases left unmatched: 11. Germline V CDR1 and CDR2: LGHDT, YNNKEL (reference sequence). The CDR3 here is CASSQVAQGKRADTQYF. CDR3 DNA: TGTGCCAGCAGCCAAGTTGCACAGGGGAAGAGGGCAGATACGCAGTATTTT.

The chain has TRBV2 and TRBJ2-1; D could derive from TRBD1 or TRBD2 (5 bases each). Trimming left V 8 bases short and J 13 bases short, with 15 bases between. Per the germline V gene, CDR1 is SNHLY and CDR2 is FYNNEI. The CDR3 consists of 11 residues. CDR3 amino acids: CASSPRDVQFF. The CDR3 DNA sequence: TGTGCCAGCTCCCCGAGGGACGTACAGTTCTTC. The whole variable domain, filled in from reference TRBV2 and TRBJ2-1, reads EPEVTQTPSHQVTQMGQEVILRCVPISNHLYFYWYRQILGQKVEFLVSFYNNEISEKSEIFDDQFSVERPDGSNFTLKIRSTKLEDSAMYFCASSPRDVQFFGPGTRLTVL.

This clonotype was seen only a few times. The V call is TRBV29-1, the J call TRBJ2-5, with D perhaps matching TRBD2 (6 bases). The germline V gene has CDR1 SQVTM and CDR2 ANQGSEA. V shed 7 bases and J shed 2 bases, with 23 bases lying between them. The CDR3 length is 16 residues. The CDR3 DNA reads TGCAGCGCTCGGAGGCTAGCGCGTGATGGACAAGAGACCCAGTACTTC. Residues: CSARRLARDGQETQYF.

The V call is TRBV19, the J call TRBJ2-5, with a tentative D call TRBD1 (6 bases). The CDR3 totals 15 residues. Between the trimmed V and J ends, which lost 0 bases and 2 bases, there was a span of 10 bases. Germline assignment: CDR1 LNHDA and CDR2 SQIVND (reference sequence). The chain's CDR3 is CASSIEGAVQETQYF. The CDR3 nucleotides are TGTGCCAGTAGTATAGAGGGGGCGGTTCAAGAGACCCAGTACTTC. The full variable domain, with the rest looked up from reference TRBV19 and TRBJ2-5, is DGGITQSPKYLFRKEGQNVTLSCEQNLNHDAMYWYRQDPGQGLRLIYYSQIVNDFQKGDIAEGYSVSREKKESFPLTVTSAQKNPTAFYLCASSIEGAVQETQYFGPGTRLLVL.

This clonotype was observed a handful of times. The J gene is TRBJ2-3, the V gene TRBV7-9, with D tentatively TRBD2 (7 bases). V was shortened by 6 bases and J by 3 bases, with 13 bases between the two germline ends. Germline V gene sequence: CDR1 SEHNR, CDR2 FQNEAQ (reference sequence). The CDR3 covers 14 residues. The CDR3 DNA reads TGTGCCAGCAGAGGGGGGGCAGGAACAGATACGCAGTATTTT. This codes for CASRGGAGTDTQYF.

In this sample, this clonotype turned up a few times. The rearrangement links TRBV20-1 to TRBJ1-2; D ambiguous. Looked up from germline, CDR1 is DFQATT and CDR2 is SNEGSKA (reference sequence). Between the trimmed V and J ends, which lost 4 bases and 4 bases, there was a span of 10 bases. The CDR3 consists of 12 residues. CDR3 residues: CSAMGKGYGYTF. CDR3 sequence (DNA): TGCAGTGCTATGGGGAAAGGCTATGGCTACACCTTC.